The 2 T cell receptor beta chains below come from one sample, sequenced in a study of tumor-infiltrating lymphocytes in primary liver carcinoma. Using a constant-region primer together with ProtoScript II reverse transcriptase, TCR beta cDNA was made from about 500 ng of total RNA. Researchers made the TCR beta libraries by running three nested multiplex PCR rounds with slightly modified ARM-PCR. In the first two PCR rounds, TRBV1-TRBV30 forward primers were paired with a C-beta reverse primer, and each round lasted around 10 cycles. A single record per CDR3 protein comes from TCRdb applying MiXCR to the multiplex PCR reads. The repertoire has some 190,000 distinct CDR3 sequences, 85% of them found once; the top ten carry about a sixth. The tissue used was unsorted bulk material of roughly 17-31 mg. RNA and DNA were co-extracted from it with the AllPrep DNA/RNA mini kit. The sequenced sample consisted of tumor tissue from primary liver carcinoma. These receptors all stem from a man aged 40-49 years with primary liver carcinoma and hepatitis B virus infection.

For this clonotype: The missing conserved phenylalanine or tryptophan at the end of this CDR3 makes a read error likely. The CDR3, as DNA: TGCGCCAGCAGCTATATGGCGGGAGCCGGAGAGACCCAGTACATC. It is translated as CASSYMAGAGETQYI. The chain joins TRBV5-1 to TRBJ2-5; 7 bases match TRBD2. The CDR3 runs to 15 residues. Trimming took 3 bases from V and 4 from J; bases not matched to a gene: 9. The germline V gene has CDR1 SGHRS and CDR2 YFSETQ.

Only a few counts were recorded for this clonotype. Compared with germline, one end of the junction differs, possibly owing to a read error. V usage is TRBV6-5 and J usage is TRBJ1-6; a weak D match, TRBD1 (5 bases). The germline V gene has CDR1 MNHEY and CDR2 SVGAGI. CDR3 length equals 14 residues. CDR3 nucleotides: TGTGCCAACAGTTACGGCCAGGGCCCCTCACCCTTCCACTTT. Protein sequence: CANSYGQGPSPFHF.